The 2 T cell receptor beta chains in this list originate from one sample, sequenced in a study of cytomegalovirus exposure and HLA in healthy donors. This PCR relied on a set of 60 Vbeta primers and 13 Jbeta primers. Profiling relied on immunoSEQ multiplex PCR, and the TCRdb table lists in-frame clones only, not all of them. The repertoire consists of approximately 80,000 clones, with 78% occurring once and the leading ten covering 2% to 3%. The material sequenced was PBMCs. Every receptor here comes from a male donor in good health and CMV-seropositive.

The chain is built from TRBV9 and TRBJ2-3, with 9 bases identical to TRBD2. Germline CDR1 SGDLS, CDR2 YYNGEE. V lost 2 bases to trimming and J lost 0 bases; unmatched junction nucleotides: 1. This CDR3 is 15 amino acids long. CDR3 amino acids: CASSVGLASTDTQYF. In DNA form, the CDR3 reads TGTGCCAGCAGCGTCGGACTAGCGAGCACAGATACGCAGTATTTT. Complete variable domain (other parts from reference TRBV9 and TRBJ2-3): DSGVTQTPKHLITATGQRVTLRCSPRSGDLSVYWYQQSLDQGLQFLIQYYNGEERAKGNILERFSAQQFPDLHSELNLSSLELGDSALYFCASSVGLASTDTQYFGPGTRLTVL.

V and J are TRBV6-1 and TRBJ2-7; 10 positions agree with TRBD2. The CDR3 consists of 16 residues. CDR1 is MNHNS and CDR2 is SASEGT in the germline V gene. The trim removed 4 bases at V and 2 bases at J, leaving 8 bases unmatched. This CDR3 reads CASSGVTSGAAYEQYF. The CDR3 DNA reads as TGTGCCAGCAGTGGAGTTACTAGCGGGGCCGCCTACGAGCAGTACTTC.